This TCR beta chain was recorded in a study of blood T cell repertoires in COVID-19. Sequencing was performed with immunoSEQ multiplex PCR; in TCRdb, only in-frame clones are kept and a portion is missing. The sample has about 230,000 clones; roughly 83% are singletons. The CDR3 sequence is 13 residues long. Germline lookup yields CDR1 MNHEY and CDR2 SMNVEV (reference sequence). V gave up 3 bases and J gave up 8 bases, with 13 bases separating them. The gene calls are TRBV27 and TRBJ1-2; D may be TRBD1 (5 bases). The source is a woman aged 65 to 85 with active or convalescent COVID-19. The specimen was peripheral blood. CDR3 bases: TGTGCCAGCAGTTTCTTCGGGGGTTACGGCTACACCTTC. Protein sequence: CASSFFGGYGYTF.